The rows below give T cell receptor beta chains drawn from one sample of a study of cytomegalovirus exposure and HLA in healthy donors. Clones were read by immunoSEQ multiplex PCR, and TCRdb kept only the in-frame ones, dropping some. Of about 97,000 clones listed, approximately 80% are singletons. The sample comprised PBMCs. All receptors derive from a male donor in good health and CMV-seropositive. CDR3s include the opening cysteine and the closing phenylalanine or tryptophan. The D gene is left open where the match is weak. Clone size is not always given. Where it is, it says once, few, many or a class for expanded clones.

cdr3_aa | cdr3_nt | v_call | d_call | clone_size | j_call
CASSFDRQGSGYTF | TGTGCCAGCAGCTTCGATCGACAGGGTAGTGGCTACACCTTC | TRBV7-2 | TRBD1 | NA | TRBJ1-2
CSVEGVAGGDTQYF | TGCAGCGTTGAAGGGGTAGCGGGTGGGGATACGCAGTATTTT | TRBV29-1 | TRBD2 | NA | TRBJ2-3
CASSSGLAGSSGANGLTF | TGTGCCAGCAGTTCGGGACTAGCGGGAAGCTCTGGGGCCAACGGCCTGACTTTC | TRBV2 | TRBD2 | NA | TRBJ2-6
CASSLFVGREETQYF | TGTGCCAGCAGCTTATTCGTGGGCAGGGAAGAGACCCAGTACTTC | TRBV7-9 | NA | NA | TRBJ2-5
CASSGQGREQYF | TGTGCCAGCAGTGGCCAGGGGCGCGAGCAGTACTTC | TRBV6-5 | NA | NA | TRBJ2-7
CASSLYPQSGQPQHF | TGTGCCAGCAGTTTATATCCTCAGTCAGGGCAGCCCCAGCATTTT | TRBV28 | NA | NA | TRBJ1-5
CASSGDRGDQPQHF | TGTGCCAGCAGTGGCGACAGGGGGGATCAGCCCCAGCATTTT | TRBV2 | TRBD1 | few | TRBJ1-5
CASSLDGSRGGTQYF | TGTGCCAGCAGCTTAGATGGTAGCAGGGGTGGTACGCAGTATTTT | TRBV7-8 | NA | NA | TRBJ2-3
CASSLGGRNQDEQYF | TGTGCCAGCAGCTTAGGAGGTCGTAATCAAGACGAGCAGTACTTC | TRBV11-2 | NA | few | TRBJ2-7
CASSLAGLAPSTDTQYF | TGTGCCAGCAGCTTGGCCGGACTTGCCCCTAGCACAGATACGCAGTATTTT | TRBV7-9 | NA | NA | TRBJ2-3
CASTPWRDRVGEPLHF | TGTGCCAGTACTCCATGGAGGGACAGAGTTGGGGAACCCCTCCACTTT | TRBV19 | TRBD1 | NA | TRBJ1-6
CSVERQGYYGYTF | TGCAGCGTTGAGCGGCAGGGCTACTATGGCTACACCTTC | TRBV29-1 | NA | NA | TRBJ1-2
CASSVSGNAYEQYF | TGTGCCAGCAGCGTATCCGGGAACGCCTACGAGCAGTACTTC | TRBV9 | NA | NA | TRBJ2-7
CASSPTPEGETQYF | TGTGCTAGCAGTCCGACCCCTGAGGGCGAGACCCAGTACTTC | TRBV7-7 | NA | NA | TRBJ2-5
CASSKGTSGNTDTQYF | TGTGCCAGCAGTAAAGGGACTAGCGGGAATACGGATACGCAGTATTTT | TRBV6-1 | TRBD2 | NA | TRBJ2-3
CASSLDGGRAGYEQYF | TGTGCCAGCAGCTTAGACGGCGGGAGGGCCGGGTACGAGCAGTACTTC | TRBV7-2 | TRBD2 | once | TRBJ2-7
CATQGRWATEAFF | TGTGCCACGCAGGGGAGATGGGCCACTGAAGCTTTCTTT | TRBV19 | NA | NA | TRBJ1-1
CASGRDRGEETQYF | TGTGCCAGCGGGCGGGACAGGGGCGAAGAGACCCAGTACTTC | TRBV2 | TRBD1 | NA | TRBJ2-5
CATSRDRGQPNEKLFF | TGTGCCACCAGCAGAGATAGGGGACAGCCGAATGAAAAACTGTTTTTT | TRBV15 | TRBD1 | few | TRBJ1-4
CAVRAGTRSYEQYF | TGTGCCGTGAGGGCAGGGACTCGCTCCTACGAGCAGTACTTC | TRBV10-3 | NA | once | TRBJ2-7
CAISASSGEGNTEAFF | TGTGCCATCAGTGCCTCTTCAGGGGAAGGGAACACTGAAGCTTTCTTT | TRBV10-3 | NA | NA | TRBJ1-1
CASGAGLPPYEQYF | TGTGCCAGCGGAGCGGGACTCCCCCCATACGAGCAGTACTTC | TRBV9 | TRBD2 | NA | TRBJ2-7
CASSQETSGRGELVQFF | TGCGCCAGCAGCCAAGAGACTAGCGGGAGGGGAGAATTGGTGCAGTTCTTC | TRBV4-3 | TRBD2 | NA | TRBJ2-1
CASSSIEGEQYF | TGTGCCAGCAGCTCCATCGAGGGCGAGCAGTACTTC | TRBV11-2 | NA | NA | TRBJ2-7
CASSTGQTVVVNEQFF | TGTGCCAGCTCAACCGGACAGACCGTTGTGGTCAATGAGCAGTTCTTC | TRBV18 | NA | few | TRBJ2-1
CASRLTSYNEQFF | TGTGCCAGCAGACTAACTAGCTATAATGAGCAGTTCTTC | TRBV5-6 | NA | NA | TRBJ2-1
CASSLGRQVQETQYF | TGCGCCAGCAGCCTCGGTAGACAGGTACAAGAGACCCAGTACTTC | TRBV5-1 | NA | NA | TRBJ2-5
CASSLLAGVLREQYF | TGTGCCAGCAGTTTACTTGCGGGAGTCCTGCGCGAGCAGTACTTC | TRBV27 | TRBD2 | NA | TRBJ2-7
CASSSQAGGSDTQYF | TGTGCCAGCAGTTCTCAAGCGGGAGGGTCAGATACGCAGTATTTT | TRBV6-5 | TRBD2 | NA | TRBJ2-3
CSSSPELAGGLFVEQYF | TGTTCCAGCAGCCCCGAATTAGCAGGCGGACTTTTTGTGGAGCAGTACTTC | TRBV7-9 | NA | NA | TRBJ2-7
CASSWGLAGGLGEQYF | TGCGCCAGCAGCTGGGGACTAGCGGGAGGTCTGGGCGAGCAGTACTTC | TRBV5-1 | TRBD2 | NA | TRBJ2-7
CASSTQLGFQETQYF | TGTGCCAGTAGTACCCAACTCGGGTTTCAAGAGACCCAGTACTTC | TRBV19 | NA | NA | TRBJ2-5
CASSLAGGYTDTQYF | TGTGCCAGCAGCTTAGCGGGAGGTTACACAGATACGCAGTATTTT | TRBV7-2 | NA | NA | TRBJ2-3
CASSSRSGDTQYF | TGCGCCAGCAGTTCTAGGTCCGGAGATACGCAGTATTTT | TRBV5-1 | NA | few | TRBJ2-3